This T cell receptor (beta chain) originates from a study of CD8+CD57+ T cells in acquired aplastic anemia (dated by TCRdb to 2016 to 2018). A note on the overall study: A mean of 3.2 ug of DNA, ranging from roughly 0.19 to 30 ug, was extracted from sorted CD4+ and CD8+ cells. Healthy donor samples averaged roughly 9.8 million reads for CD4+ and fewer than 12 million for CD8+ cells. Summary of the overall study and its limitations: Around 27 CD8+ CDR3 sequences were found to be shared between patients and controls, but these sequences appeared to be highly expressed in patients and within the immunodominant clones of the patients. Between patients and healthy controls, no significant difference in CD8+ Simpson's diversity was found (P=0.060).

As concerns this clonotype: What this receptor recognizes is not known. Base qualities were left out, and no much larger clone turns up one base away.

TCR repertoires of sorted CD4+ and CD8+ blood T cells from severe aplastic anemia patients and healthy subjects were deep-sequenced in the study. Ficoll-Paque density gradient centrifugation was used to isolate peripheral blood mononuclear cells. Before DNA was extracted, CD4+ and CD8+ T cells were sorted using either FACS or magnetic beads. V is clipped by 5 bases and J by 0 bases, and the sequence between their germline boundaries is 13 bases long. The CDR3 contains 15 residues, cysteine and phenylalanine counted. The only DNA kept is the CDR3, 45 bases in frame from the first base. CDR1 and CDR2 (KGHSH, LQKENI) derive from the germline V gene. Profiling of TCR beta VDJ combinations and CDR3 sequences used genomic DNA as the template. An Illumina HiSeq 2000 was the platform used for TCR repertoire sequencing. Per the source publication's procedure: Repertoires were assessed using TRBV/TRBJ rearrangement plots, CDR3 size and DJ length profiles, and Simpson's diversity index. The most abundant DNA sequence in the deep sequencing data was taken as the immunodominant clone. CDR3 amino acid sequences were screened for sharing across subjects and were compared with published repertoires and the VDJdb database. Using fastp at Q25 and MiXCR, TCRdb reprocessed the public reads and kept productive beta chains. Entries are consolidated by CDR3 protein sequence, retaining the most common genes and DNA. None of the V and J calls come from the authors' own analysis; TCRdb made them. The sample records 150,000 to 200,000 distinct CDR3 sequences, around half of which are singletons. The ten largest clones add up to 2.5% to 3.5% of the sample.

Here the chain combines TRBV18 and TRBJ2-5; a confident D gene designation cannot be given. This TCR came from a human donor in good health. The sample taken for sequencing was sorted CD4+, CD8+, or CD8+CD57+ T cells (not recorded which) from PBMCs. The CDR3: CASSTTVTNQETQYF. The DNA sequence is as follows: TGTGCCAGCTCAACAACCGTGACAAACCAAGAGACCCAGTACTTC.